This T cell receptor (beta chain) is drawn from a study of shared clonotypes between healthy human individuals. Clones were read by immunoSEQ multiplex PCR, and TCRdb kept only the in-frame ones, dropping some. Of approximately 2.4 million clones listed, nearly 97% are singletons. This clone was observed once. The sequencing sample was made of naive CD4+ T cells sorted from blood. The sample's subset: CD45RA+ positively selected. The TCR sequence derives from a man aged 18 to 35 in good health.

Written as DNA, the CDR3 is TGTGCCAGCAGTCGCATGGTCTCGCAGAGCGGGAGCGAGCAGTACTTC. It translates to CASSRMVSQSGSEQYF. J is TRBJ2-7 and V is TRBV7-2; 8 nucleotides line up with TRBD2. Trimming cost V 6 bases and J 6 bases; bases outside gene matches: 16. The germline V gene encodes CDR1 SGHTA and CDR2 FQGNSA. The CDR3 runs to 16 residues.